These T cell receptor beta chains were read from a single sample in a study of T cell responses to AZD1222 COVID-19 vaccine. Profiled with immunoSEQ multiplex PCR; TCRdb holds only in-frame clones, not every one. The table records about 100,000 clones, roughly 85% of them present only once. The source was peripheral blood, collected on day 0 of AZD1222 vaccination. The receptor set was obtained from an adult in good health. Each CDR3 is given with its conserved first and last residue. A D gene is named only where the DNA matches it firmly. Some rows have no size entry. The others give once, few or many, or a class for an expanded clone.

j_gene: TRBJ2-1
v_gene: TRBV27
abundance: once
d_gene: -
CDR3nt: TGTGCCAGCAGTACGAGGTCCTACAATGAGCAGTTCTTC
CDR3aa: CASSTRSYNEQFF

j_gene: TRBJ2-2
v_gene: TRBV3-1/TRBV3-2
abundance: once
d_gene: -
CDR3nt: TGTGCTACACACGGGGGGCGCCGAACCGGGGAGCTGTTTTTT
CDR3aa: CATHGGRRTGELFF

j_gene: TRBJ2-7
v_gene: TRBV19
abundance: -
d_gene: -
CDR3nt: TGTGCCAGCGGGGAGGGGGGGTACGAGCAGTACTTC
CDR3aa: CASGEGGYEQYF

j_gene: TRBJ1-2
v_gene: TRBV19
abundance: -
d_gene: TRBD1
CDR3nt: TGTGCCAGTAGTATTCTCATTGGGCAGGGGGCCGGACACTCCACCTTC
CDR3aa: CASSILIGQGAGHSTF

j_gene: TRBJ1-2
v_gene: TRBV5-4
abundance: once
d_gene: TRBD1
CDR3nt: TGTGCCAGCAGCCTACAGGACAGGGGCTATGGCTACACCTTC
CDR3aa: CASSLQDRGYGYTF

j_gene: TRBJ2-7
v_gene: TRBV18
abundance: -
d_gene: TRBD1
CDR3nt: TGTGCCAGCTCACCCCCGGGGAAGGGGGCATTTTACTACGAGCAGTACTTC
CDR3aa: CASSPPGKGAFYYEQYF

j_gene: TRBJ1-6
v_gene: TRBV7-3
abundance: -
d_gene: -
CDR3nt: TGTGCCAGCGGGCGGGGAGCAGCTAATTCACCCCTCCACTTT
CDR3aa: CASGRGAANSPLHF

j_gene: TRBJ2-5
v_gene: TRBV11-2
abundance: -
d_gene: TRBD2
CDR3nt: TGTGCCAGCAGCATGAGCGGGGGAGAGACCCAGTACTTC
CDR3aa: CASSMSGGETQYF

j_gene: TRBJ2-1
v_gene: TRBV5-5
abundance: -
d_gene: TRBD2
CDR3nt: TGTGCCAGCAGCCCGAAGGGACTAGCATATGAGCAGTTCTTC
CDR3aa: CASSPKGLAYEQFF

j_gene: TRBJ2-1
v_gene: TRBV6-1
abundance: -
d_gene: TRBD2
CDR3nt: TGTGCCAGCAGTGCCAGGGGGGGTATTGCTAGCGGGGCCTACAATGAGCAGTTCTTC
CDR3aa: CASSARGGIASGAYNEQFF

j_gene: TRBJ1-4
v_gene: TRBV19
abundance: -
d_gene: -
CDR3nt: TGTGCCAGTAGTGCGGGACGGACAGCCCCAAGGGAAAAACTGTTTTTT
CDR3aa: CASSAGRTAPREKLFF

j_gene: TRBJ1-3
v_gene: TRBV2
abundance: -
d_gene: -
CDR3nt: TGTGCCAGCAGAGCGGGATTCATCCCTGGAAACACCATATATTTT
CDR3aa: CASRAGFIPGNTIYF

j_gene: TRBJ2-1
v_gene: TRBV3-1/TRBV3-2
abundance: -
d_gene: -
CDR3nt: TGTGCCAGCAGGCTAACCTCGAGCTCCTACAATGAGCAGTTCTTC
CDR3aa: CASRLTSSSYNEQFF

j_gene: TRBJ1-2
v_gene: TRBV10-3
abundance: few
d_gene: -
CDR3nt: TGTGCCATCAGTGAAAGCGTAGGGGATGGCTACACCTTC
CDR3aa: CAISESVGDGYTF

j_gene: TRBJ2-5
v_gene: TRBV11-2
abundance: -
d_gene: TRBD1
CDR3nt: TGTGCCAGCAGCCATAACAGGGGGAAGTTAGAGACCCAGTACTTC
CDR3aa: CASSHNRGKLETQYF

j_gene: TRBJ1-5
v_gene: TRBV12-5
abundance: once
d_gene: -
CDR3nt: TGTGCTAGTGGTCGGGATAGCAATCAGCCCCAGCATTTT
CDR3aa: CASGRDSNQPQHF

j_gene: TRBJ2-3
v_gene: TRBV24-1
abundance: -
d_gene: TRBD2
CDR3nt: TGTGCCACCAGCGACCCGACTAGCGGGATATTAGATACGCAGTATTTT
CDR3aa: CATSDPTSGILDTQYF

j_gene: TRBJ2-7
v_gene: TRBV29-1
abundance: -
d_gene: -
CDR3nt: TGCAGCGTTGAACGGCAGGGAAAGTACGAGCAGTACTTC
CDR3aa: CSVERQGKYEQYF

j_gene: TRBJ1-4
v_gene: TRBV30
abundance: -
d_gene: -
CDR3nt: TGTGCCTGGAGTGTACATGGGGGGGTAGATGAAAAACTGTTTTTT
CDR3aa: CAWSVHGGVDEKLFF

j_gene: TRBJ2-7
v_gene: TRBV9
abundance: -
d_gene: TRBD2
CDR3nt: TGTGCCAGCAGCACGGGACTAGGAGCCTACGAGCAGTACTTC
CDR3aa: CASSTGLGAYEQYF

j_gene: TRBJ2-7
v_gene: TRBV5-6
abundance: -
d_gene: -
CDR3nt: TGTGCCAGCAGCTTATACGCATCCTACGAGCAGTACTTC
CDR3aa: CASSLYASYEQYF

j_gene: TRBJ1-2
v_gene: TRBV5-6
abundance: -
d_gene: -
CDR3nt: TGTGCCAGCAGCTTGGGGGCAGCCCACCAGGGAGGCTACACCTTC
CDR3aa: CASSLGAAHQGGYTF

j_gene: TRBJ1-3
v_gene: TRBV4-1
abundance: -
d_gene: -
CDR3nt: TGCGCCAGCAGCCAAGGTTTTTCACTGCGCTCTGGAAACACCATATATTTT
CDR3aa: CASSQGFSLRSGNTIYF

j_gene: TRBJ2-3
v_gene: TRBV5-5
abundance: -
d_gene: -
CDR3nt: TGTGCCAGCAGCTTGACAGGGAGCACAGATACGCAGTATTTT
CDR3aa: CASSLTGSTDTQYF

j_gene: TRBJ2-1
v_gene: TRBV6-4
abundance: -
d_gene: -
CDR3nt: TGTGCCAGCAGTGACTCGCGGGGTTATGAGCAGTTCTTC
CDR3aa: CASSDSRGYEQFF

j_gene: TRBJ2-3
v_gene: TRBV11-3
abundance: -
d_gene: TRBD2
CDR3nt: TGTGCCAGCAGCTTAGGGACCGGGACTAGCGGCACAGATACGCAGTATTTT
CDR3aa: CASSLGTGTSGTDTQYF

j_gene: TRBJ1-2
v_gene: TRBV29-1
abundance: -
d_gene: TRBD1
CDR3nt: TGCAGCGTCGAGAGCCGGGACAGGGGAGACTATGGCTACACCTTC
CDR3aa: CSVESRDRGDYGYTF

j_gene: TRBJ1-3
v_gene: TRBV16
abundance: -
d_gene: TRBD1
CDR3nt: TGTGCCAGCAGCCAGCGGGACAGGGGAAACACCATATATTTT
CDR3aa: CASSQRDRGNTIYF

j_gene: TRBJ1-6
v_gene: TRBV6-5
abundance: -
d_gene: -
CDR3nt: TGTGCCAGCAGTTACTCCTCGGGGTATAATTCACCCCTCCACTTT
CDR3aa: CASSYSSGYNSPLHF

j_gene: TRBJ2-7
v_gene: TRBV7-2
abundance: -
d_gene: -
CDR3nt: TGTGCCAGCAGCTTAGTCGCCGGGACTCCTGCCTACGAGCAGTACTTC
CDR3aa: CASSLVAGTPAYEQYF

j_gene: TRBJ2-7
v_gene: TRBV30
abundance: -
d_gene: TRBD2
CDR3nt: TGTGCCTGGAGTGGGACTAGCGGATTCTACGAGCAGTACTTC
CDR3aa: CAWSGTSGFYEQYF

j_gene: TRBJ2-1
v_gene: TRBV6-5
abundance: -
d_gene: -
CDR3nt: TGTGCCAGCATCCGGGGCAGCAATGAGCAGTTCTTC
CDR3aa: CASIRGSNEQFF

j_gene: TRBJ1-1
v_gene: TRBV12-3/TRBV12-4
abundance: many
d_gene: TRBD1
CDR3nt: TGTGCCAGCAGATTCACAGGGGGCAATGCTTTCTTT
CDR3aa: CASRFTGGNAFF

j_gene: TRBJ1-4
v_gene: TRBV15
abundance: -
d_gene: TRBD1
CDR3nt: TGTGCCACCAGCAGGAGGACAGGGGGAGCGGGGGCTAATGAAAAACTGTTTTTT
CDR3aa: CATSRRTGGAGANEKLFF

j_gene: TRBJ1-3
v_gene: TRBV9
abundance: -
d_gene: -
CDR3nt: TGTGCCAGCAGCCCCGGACAGATCTCTGGAAACACCATATATTTT
CDR3aa: CASSPGQISGNTIYF

j_gene: TRBJ2-1
v_gene: TRBV5-1
abundance: -
d_gene: TRBD2
CDR3nt: TGCGCCAGCAGCTGGGGAGCGGGGGTTTTGGACAATGAGCAGTTCTTC
CDR3aa: CASSWGAGVLDNEQFF

j_gene: TRBJ1-2
v_gene: TRBV6-5
abundance: -
d_gene: -
CDR3nt: TGTGCCAGCAGTCGCCGGGCCGGAGGAGGCTATGGCTACACCTTC
CDR3aa: CASSRRAGGGYGYTF

j_gene: TRBJ1-1
v_gene: TRBV19
abundance: -
d_gene: -
CDR3nt: TGTGCCAGTAGAGCGGGAGTAAGAGAAGCTTTCTTT
CDR3aa: CASRAGVREAFF

j_gene: TRBJ2-1
v_gene: TRBV12-2
abundance: -
d_gene: -
CDR3nt: TGTGCAAGTCGCCCCTCTGGAGGCGGGCGGAGTCCCAATGAGCAGTTCTTC
CDR3aa: CASRPSGGGRSPNEQFF

j_gene: TRBJ1-1
v_gene: TRBV5-6
abundance: -
d_gene: -
CDR3nt: TGTGCCAGCAGCTTGGACAGGGTCCGAATTGAAGCTTTCTTT
CDR3aa: CASSLDRVRIEAFF

j_gene: TRBJ2-3
v_gene: TRBV2
abundance: -
d_gene: TRBD2
CDR3nt: TGTGCCAGCGCGCGGGAGGGCGGGGCAGATACGCAGTATTTT
CDR3aa: CASAREGGADTQYF